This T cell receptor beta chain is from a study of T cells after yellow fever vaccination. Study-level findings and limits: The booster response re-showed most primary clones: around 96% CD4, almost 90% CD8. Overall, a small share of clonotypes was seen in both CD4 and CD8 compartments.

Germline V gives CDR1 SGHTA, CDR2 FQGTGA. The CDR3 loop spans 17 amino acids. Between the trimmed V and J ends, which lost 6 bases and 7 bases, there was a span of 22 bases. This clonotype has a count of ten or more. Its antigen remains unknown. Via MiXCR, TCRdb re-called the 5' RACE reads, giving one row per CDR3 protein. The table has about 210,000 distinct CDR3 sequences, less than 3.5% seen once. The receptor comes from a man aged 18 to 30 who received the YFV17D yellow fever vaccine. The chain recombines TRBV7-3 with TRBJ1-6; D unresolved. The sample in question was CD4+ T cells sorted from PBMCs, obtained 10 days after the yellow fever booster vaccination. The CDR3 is CASRFSGGGTGNSPLHF. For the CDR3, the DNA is TGTGCCAGCAGATTCTCCGGCGGAGGTACCGGGAATTCACCCCTCCACTTT. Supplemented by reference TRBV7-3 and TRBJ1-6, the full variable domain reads GAGVSQTPSNKVTEKGKYVELRCDPISGHTALYWYRQSLGQGPEFLIYFQGTGAADDSGLPNDRFFAVRPEGSVSTLKIQRTERGDSAVYLCASRFSGGGTGNSPLHFGNGTRLTVT.